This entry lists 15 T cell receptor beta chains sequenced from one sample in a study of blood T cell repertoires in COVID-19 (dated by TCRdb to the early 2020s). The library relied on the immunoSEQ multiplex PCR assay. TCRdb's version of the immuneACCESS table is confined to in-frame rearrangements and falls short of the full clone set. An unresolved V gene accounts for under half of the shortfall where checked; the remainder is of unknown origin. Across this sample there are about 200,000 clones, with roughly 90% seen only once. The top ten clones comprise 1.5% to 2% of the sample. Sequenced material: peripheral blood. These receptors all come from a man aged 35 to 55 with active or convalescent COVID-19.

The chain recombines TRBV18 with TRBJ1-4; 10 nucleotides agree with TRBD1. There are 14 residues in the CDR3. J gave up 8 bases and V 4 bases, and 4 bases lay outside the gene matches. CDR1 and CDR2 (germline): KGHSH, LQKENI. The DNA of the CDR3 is TGTGCCAGCTCACGGGACAGGGGAGACGAAAAACTGTTTTTT. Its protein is CASSRDRGDEKLFF.

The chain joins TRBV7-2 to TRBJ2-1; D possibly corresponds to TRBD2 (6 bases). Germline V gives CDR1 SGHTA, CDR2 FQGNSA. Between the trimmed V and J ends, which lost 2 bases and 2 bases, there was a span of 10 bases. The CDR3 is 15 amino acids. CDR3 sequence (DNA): TGTGCCAGCAGCTTATCGGCGGGGACCTACAATGAGCAGTTCTTC. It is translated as CASSLSAGTYNEQFF.

CDR3 DNA sequence: TGCGCCAGCAGCTTGGGAGGGGGCGCGACCCGCTACGAGCAGTACTTC. The encoded protein is CASSLGGGATRYEQYF. This chain uses TRBV5-1 with TRBJ2-7, with 7 bases aligning to TRBD1. The CDR3 has 16 amino acids. The germline CDR1 and CDR2 sequences are SGHRS and YFSETQ. V was pared by 0 bases and J by 3 bases, with 9 bases of the junction left unmatched.

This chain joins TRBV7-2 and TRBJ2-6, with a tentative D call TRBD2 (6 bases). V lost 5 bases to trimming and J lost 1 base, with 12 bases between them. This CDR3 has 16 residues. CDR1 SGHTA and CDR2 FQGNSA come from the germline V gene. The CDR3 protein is CASSRNGGSGANVLTF. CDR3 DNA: TGTGCCAGCAGCCGGAACGGGGGTTCTGGGGCCAACGTCCTGACTTTC.

For the CDR3, the DNA is TGTGCCAGCAAGCGGACTAGCGGATACACAGATACGCAGTATTTT. Its translation is CASKRTSGYTDTQYF. The chain combines TRBV2 with TRBJ2-3; 10 positions agree with TRBD2. Trimming removed 7 bases from V and 2 bases from J; junction bases left unmatched: 6. Germline-derived CDR1 and CDR2 are SNHLY and FYNNEI. The CDR3 is made up of 15 amino acids.

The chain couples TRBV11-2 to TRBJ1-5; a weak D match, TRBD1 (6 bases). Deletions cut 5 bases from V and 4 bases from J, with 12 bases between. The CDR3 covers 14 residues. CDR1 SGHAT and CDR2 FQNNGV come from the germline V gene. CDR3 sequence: CASSLLTGNQPQHF. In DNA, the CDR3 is TGTGCCAGCAGCCTATTAACAGGGAATCAGCCCCAGCATTTT.

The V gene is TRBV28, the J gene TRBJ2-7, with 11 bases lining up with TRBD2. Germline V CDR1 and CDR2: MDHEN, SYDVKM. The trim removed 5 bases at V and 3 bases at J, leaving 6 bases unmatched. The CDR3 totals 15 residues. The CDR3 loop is CASSLRGLADYEQYF. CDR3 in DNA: TGTGCCAGCAGTCTCCGGGGACTAGCGGACTACGAGCAGTACTTC. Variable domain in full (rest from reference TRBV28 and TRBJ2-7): DVKVTQSSRYLVKRTGEKVFLECVQDMDHENMFWYRQDPGLGLRLIYFSYDVKMKEKGDIPEGYSVSREKKERFSLILESASTNQTSMYLCASSLRGLADYEQYFGPGTRLTVT.

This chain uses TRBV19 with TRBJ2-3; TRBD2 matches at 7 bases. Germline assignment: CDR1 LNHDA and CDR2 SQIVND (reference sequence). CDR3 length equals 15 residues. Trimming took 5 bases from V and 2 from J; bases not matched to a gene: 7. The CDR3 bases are TGTGCCAGTAGTTTCAGCGGGACCTCCACAGATACGCAGTATTTT. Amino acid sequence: CASSFSGTSTDTQYF.

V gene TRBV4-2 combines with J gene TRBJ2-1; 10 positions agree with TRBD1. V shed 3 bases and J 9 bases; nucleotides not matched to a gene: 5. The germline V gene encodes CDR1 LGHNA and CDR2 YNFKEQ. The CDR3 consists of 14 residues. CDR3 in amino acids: CASSQGTGEGEQFF. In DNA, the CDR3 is TGTGCCAGCAGCCAGGGGACAGGGGAAGGTGAGCAGTTCTTC.

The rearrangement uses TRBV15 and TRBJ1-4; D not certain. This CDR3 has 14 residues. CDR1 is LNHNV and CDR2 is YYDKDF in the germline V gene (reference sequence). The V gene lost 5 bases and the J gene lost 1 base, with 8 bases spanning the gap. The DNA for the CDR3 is TGTGCCACCAGCGCGACTGTAACTAATGAAAAACTGTTTTTT. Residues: CATSATVTNEKLFF.

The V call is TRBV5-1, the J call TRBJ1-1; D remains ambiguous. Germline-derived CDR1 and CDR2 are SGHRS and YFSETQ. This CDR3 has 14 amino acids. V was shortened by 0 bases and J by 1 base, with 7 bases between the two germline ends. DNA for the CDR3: TGCGCCAGCAGCTTGGGACTGGGGAACACTGAAGCTTTCTTT. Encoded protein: CASSLGLGNTEAFF.

CDR3 in DNA: TGTGCCAGCAGCTTAGCTGGGACAGGGGCGGCTGGAAACACCATATATTTT. Its protein is CASSLAGTGAAGNTIYF. The V call is TRBV7-2, the J call TRBJ1-3; 10 nucleotides agree with TRBD1. The CDR3 is 17 amino acids. Per the germline V gene, CDR1 is SGHTA and CDR2 is FQGNSA. V gave up 0 bases and J gave up 2 bases; unmatched junction bases: 4.

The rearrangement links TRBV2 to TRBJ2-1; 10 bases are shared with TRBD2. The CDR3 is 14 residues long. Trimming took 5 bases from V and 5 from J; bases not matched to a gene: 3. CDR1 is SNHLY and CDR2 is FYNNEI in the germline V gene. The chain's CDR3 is CASSLGLADNEQFF. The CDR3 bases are TGTGCCAGCAGTCTCGGACTAGCGGACAATGAGCAGTTCTTC.

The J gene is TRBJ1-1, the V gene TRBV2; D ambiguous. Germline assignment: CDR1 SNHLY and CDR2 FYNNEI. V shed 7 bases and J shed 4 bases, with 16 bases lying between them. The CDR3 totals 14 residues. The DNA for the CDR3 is TGTGCCAGCACATTACAGAGTTCAAGCACTGAAGCTTTCTTT. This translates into CASTLQSSSTEAFF.

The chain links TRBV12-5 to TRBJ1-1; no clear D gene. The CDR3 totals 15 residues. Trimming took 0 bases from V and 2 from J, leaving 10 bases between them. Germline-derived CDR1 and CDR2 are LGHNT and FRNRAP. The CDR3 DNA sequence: TGTGCTAGTGGTTTGGTAATGACGGGTAACACTGAAGCTTTCTTT. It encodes CASGLVMTGNTEAFF.